The present T cell receptor beta chain was sequenced within a study of glioma-infiltrating T cells. Findings of the study overall: Gliomas, especially low-grade, showed above-expected tissue-blood divergence; non-neoplastic patients showed below. Only very few CDR3 sequences appeared in both tissue and blood.

Germline CDR1 and CDR2: MNHNS and SASEGT. V dropped 6 bases and J dropped 3; count of bases not matched to a gene: 1. The CDR3 is made up of 14 amino acids. Amplification of TCR alpha and beta CDR3 regions from RNA used iRepertoire nested multiplex PCR. Input was about 85-400 ng of tissue mRNA or PBMC total RNA. In TCRdb, the multiplex PCR reads were re-called with MiXCR into one record per CDR3 protein. The sample has 100,000 to 150,000 distinct CDR3 sequences; approximately 25% are singletons. This clonotype occurred many times. Its matching antigen is unknown. What was sequenced was glioma tissue, nonneoplastic brain tissue, or PBMCs (not recorded which). The V call is TRBV6-1, the J call TRBJ2-1; 11 nucleotides align to TRBD2. The TCR was taken from a human donor with low-grade glioma or glioblastoma, undergoing nonglioma brain surgery, or in good health (not recorded which). CDR3 in amino acids: CASRGTSGYNEQFF. The CDR3 nucleotides read TGTGCCAGCAGGGGGACTAGCGGCTACAATGAGCAGTTCTTC.